This entry lists 25 T cell receptor beta chains sequenced from one sample in a study of blood T cell repertoires in COVID-19. Sequenced by immunoSEQ multiplex PCR; TCRdb stores in-frame clones only, minus some. The sample yields 270,000 or so clones, nearly 90% seen once. Sequenced material: peripheral blood. The receptors shown here come from a woman aged 55-75 years with COVID-19, enrolled during active disease.

V is TRBV6-6 and J is TRBJ1-1, with D possibly matching TRBD1 (6 bases). Trimming shortened V by 1 base and J by 4 bases, and 10 bases separated the two germline ends. The CDR3 length is 14 residues. The germline CDR1 and CDR2 sequences are MNHNY and SVGAGI (reference sequence). CDR3 sequence reads: CASSYLTGSTEAFF. The CDR3 DNA sequence: TGTGCCAGCAGTTACTTAACAGGGTCCACTGAAGCTTTCTTT.

This rearrangement joins TRBV6-2 or TRBV6-3 to TRBJ1-1; D gene unclear. The germline V and J ends were trimmed by 6 bases and 6 bases, with 14 bases remaining between them. Germline CDR1 MNHEY, CDR2 SVGEGT. The CDR3 is 13 residues long. The CDR3 is CASSPVHNAEAFF. DNA of the CDR3: TGTGCCAGCAGCCCCGTCCACAATGCTGAAGCTTTCTTT.

A remark on this clone: This sample includes further DNA sequences coding for the same CDR3. J is TRBJ1-1 and V is TRBV7-9, with 7 bases fitting TRBD1. The CDR3 sequence is 13 residues long. V shed 5 bases, J shed 5 bases, and the junction held 5 bases outside the gene matches. The germline gives CDR1 SEHNR, CDR2 FQNEAQ (reference sequence). CDR3 region: CASSLGGLTEAFF. The CDR3 region has the DNA TGTGCCAGCAGCCTAGGGGGCCTGACTGAAGCTTTCTTT.

The chain uses TRBV5-8 and TRBJ1-1; 8 bases line up with TRBD1. With V trimmed by 3 bases and J by 0 bases, 4 bases remained unmatched. Germline-derived CDR1 and CDR2 are SGHTS and YDEGEE. CDR3 length equals 15 residues. The CDR3 sequence is CASSWDRFMNTEAFF. CDR3 nucleotides: TGTGCCAGCAGCTGGGACAGGTTCATGAACACTGAAGCTTTCTTT.

In nucleotides, the CDR3 is TGTGCCAGCTCACCTCTTCCAGGGGATCTGTCAGGCTACACCTTC. Translated: CASSPLPGDLSGYTF. This chain uses TRBV18 with TRBJ1-2, with D maybe TRBD1 (6 bases). Trimming cost V 3 bases and J 8 bases, with 19 bases left between them. Germline V CDR1 and CDR2: KGHSH, LQKENI. This CDR3 region has 15 residues.

This rearrangement joins TRBV2 to TRBJ1-6; tentative D call: TRBD1 (5 bases). In germline, CDR1 is SNHLY, CDR2 FYNNEI. CDR3 length: 11 residues. Trimming took off 7 bases at V and 9 bases at J, with 7 bases between the two ends. The CDR3 sequence: CASNRGSPLHF. In nucleotides, the CDR3 is TGTGCCAGCAATAGGGGTTCACCCCTCCACTTT.

Comment on this clone: This may be a read error: a much more frequent sequence differs by one nucleotide. This chain links TRBV5-5 with TRBJ1-2; D gene unclear. The CDR3 has 13 residues. CDR1 is SGHKS, CDR2 YYEKEE, per germline (reference sequence). V lost 0 bases to trimming and J lost 2 bases, with 5 bases between them. CDR3 DNA: TGTGCCAGCAGCTTGGACAGCAACTATGGCTACACCTTC. Translated, it gives CASSLDSNYGYTF.

This chain connects TRBV7-9 to TRBJ2-1; TRBD2 agrees at 9 bases. Germline assignment: CDR1 SEHNR and CDR2 FQNEAQ (reference sequence). This CDR3 has 14 amino acids. Trimming removed 1 base from V and 6 bases from J; junction bases left unmatched: 1. The CDR3 bases are TGTGCCAGCAGCTTAGGGCGGGGGGGCAATGAGCAGTTCTTC. Translating gives CASSLGRGGNEQFF.

A single count supports this clone. The chain joins TRBV5-4 to TRBJ1-4; 8 bases are shared with TRBD1. The germline V gene has CDR1 SGHNT and CDR2 YYREEE (reference sequence). The CDR3 contains 15 residues. Trimming at V came to 3 bases and at J to 7 bases, leaving 8 bases not matched to a gene. CDR3 region: CASSSDAGGSEKLFF. In nucleotides, the CDR3 is TGTGCCAGCAGCTCGGACGCAGGGGGCTCTGAAAAACTGTTTTTT.

The chain uses TRBV7-9 and TRBJ1-1; D not resolved. Germline loops: CDR1 SEHNR, CDR2 FQNEAQ (reference sequence). The CDR3 runs 13 residues. The V and J ends lost 5 bases and 4 bases respectively, with 11 bases between them. The CDR3 nucleotides are TGTGCCAGCAGCAGCCAAGTTGGCACTGAAGCTTTCTTT. Translated, it gives CASSSQVGTEAFF.

The gene calls are TRBV6-2 or TRBV6-3 and TRBJ1-2; TRBD1 matches at 7 bases. This CDR3 is 19 amino acids long. Germline CDR1 MNHEY, CDR2 SVGEGT. The ends lost 0 bases at V and 0 bases at J; junction bases unmatched: 13. This CDR3 reads CASSYSGSGTASPNYGYTF. DNA for the CDR3: TGTGCCAGCAGTTACTCTGGTTCCGGGACAGCAAGCCCTAACTATGGCTACACCTTC.

The chain joins TRBV6-2 or TRBV6-3 to TRBJ1-2; 7 nucleotides match TRBD1. V was pared by 5 bases and J by 4 bases, with 4 bases of the junction left unmatched. CDR3 size: 13 residues. From germline, CDR1 is MNHEY and CDR2 SVGEGT. DNA of the CDR3: TGTGCCAGCAGTCAACAGGGGACCTATGGCTACACCTTC. Protein product: CASSQQGTYGYTF.

This clone has a single count. The chain uses TRBV7-2 and TRBJ1-1, with D possibly being TRBD1 (5 bases). The CDR3 spans 15 residues. Germline V gene sequence: CDR1 SGHTA, CDR2 FQGNSA. V was clipped by 5 bases and J by 1 base, with 14 bases between them. CDR3 sequence (DNA): TGTGCCAGCAGCGTAGACGGACAAACGAACACTGAAGCTTTCTTT. Amino acid sequence: CASSVDGQTNTEAFF.

This clone came up once. The chain links TRBV7-3 to TRBJ2-2; maybe TRBD2 (5 bases). With 2 bases removed from V and 6 bases from J, the gap between germline ends came to 13 bases. Germline V gene sequence: CDR1 SGHTA, CDR2 FQGTGA. This CDR3 comprises 15 residues. The CDR3 loop is CASSLSASGAGELFF. CDR3 DNA sequence: TGTGCCAGCAGCTTATCAGCCAGCGGCGCCGGGGAGCTGTTTTTT.

V gene TRBV21-1 combines with J gene TRBJ2-3; TRBD2 is the table's D call and was not checked against the DNA. TRBV21-1 counts as a pseudogene. This CDR3 is built from 18 residues. CDR3 region: CASSKDKERGIFTDTQYF. CDR3 nucleotides: TGTGCCAGCAGCAAAGACAAGGAGCGGGGAATATTCACAGATACGCAGTATTTT.

This clone was seen once. This rearrangement joins TRBV19 to TRBJ1-3; D call uncertain. Deletions cut 7 bases from V and 2 bases from J, with 27 bases between. Germline CDR1 LNHDA, CDR2 SQIVND (reference sequence). CDR3 length: 19 amino acids. This CDR3 is CASTSSPGRVARAGNTIYF. CDR3 coding DNA: TGTGCCAGTACCTCCTCACCCGGGAGGGTGGCTCGGGCTGGAAACACCATATATTTT.

The chain uses TRBV5-8 and TRBJ2-4; the D is unclear. The CDR3 extends over 12 amino acids. Germline V CDR1 and CDR2: SGHTS, YDEGEE. Trimming shortened V by 0 bases and J by 10 bases, and 8 bases separated the two germline ends. CDR3 in amino acids: CASSLAPLIQYF. DNA of the CDR3: TGTGCCAGCAGCTTGGCCCCTTTAATTCAGTACTTC.

The gene calls are TRBV19 and TRBJ1-1, with D tentatively TRBD1 (6 bases). The germline gives CDR1 LNHDA, CDR2 SQIVND (reference sequence). The V and J ends lost 5 bases and 0 bases respectively, with 10 bases between them. The CDR3 is made up of 14 amino acids. CDR3 DNA: TGTGCCAGTAGTCAGGGGCCAGTGAACACTGAAGCTTTCTTT. The encoded protein is CASSQGPVNTEAFF.

This chain connects TRBV14 to TRBJ2-3; no reliable D call. The CDR3 is made up of 13 amino acids. Germline V gene lookup returns CDR1 SGHDN and CDR2 FVKESK. Trimming took off 4 bases at V and 5 bases at J, with 10 bases between the two ends. Here the CDR3 reads CASSPLVGDTQYF. The DNA for the CDR3 is TGTGCCAGCAGCCCCCTTGTCGGAGATACGCAGTATTTT.

V and J are TRBV10-3 and TRBJ2-7; 8 bases line up with TRBD1. J was trimmed by 3 bases and V by 5 bases; bases with no gene match: 15. Germline CDR1 reads ENHRY; CDR2 reads SYGVKD. The CDR3 runs 17 residues. The CDR3 DNA reads TGTGCCATCAGTAATACCATTCGACAGGGGAGGCTCTACGAGCAGTACTTC. Encoded protein: CAISNTIRQGRLYEQYF.

CDR3 DNA sequence: TGCGCCAGCAGTGATGAGTCCAGGGGTAATGAAAAACTGTTTTTT. It yields the protein CASSDESRGNEKLFF. This chain uses TRBV10-2 with TRBJ1-4; possible D gene TRBD1, 6 bases. This CDR3 spans 15 amino acids. Germline CDR1 is WSHSY and CDR2 is SAAADI. V was cut by 3 bases and J by 4 bases, with 12 bases left in between.

The chain links TRBV29-1 to TRBJ1-1; D remains unclear. The germline V and J ends were trimmed by 1 base and 0 bases, with 9 bases remaining between them. Germline V gene sequence: CDR1 SQVTM, CDR2 ANQGSEA. The CDR3 totals 14 residues. The CDR3 is CSVEVYSMNTEAFF. The CDR3, as DNA: TGCAGCGTTGAAGTTTACAGCATGAACACTGAAGCTTTCTTT. The full variable domain, completed using reference TRBV29-1 and TRBJ1-1, is SAVISQKPSRDICQRGTSLTIQCQVDSQVTMMFWYRQQPGQSLTLIATANQGSEATYESGFVIDKFPISRPNLTFSTLTVSNMSPEDSSIYLCSVEVYSMNTEAFFGQGTRLTVV.

The rearrangement joins TRBV5-1 to TRBJ2-2, with 11 bases matching TRBD2. Germline values: CDR1 SGHRS, CDR2 YFSETQ. The CDR3 consists of 17 residues. V dropped 0 bases and J dropped 5; count of bases not matched to a gene: 6. In nucleotides, the CDR3 is TGCGCCAGCAGCTTGGATCTAGCGGGGGGAGTTACCGGGGAGCTGTTTTTT. It codes for CASSLDLAGGVTGELFF. Full variable domain (outside the CDR3, taken from reference TRBV5-1 and TRBJ2-2): KAGVTQTPRYLIKTRGQQVTLSCSPISGHRSVSWYQQTPGQGLQFLFEYFSETQRNKGNFPGRFSGRQFSNSRSEMNVSTLELGDSALYLCASSLDLAGGVTGELFFGEGSRLTVL.

This chain uses TRBV18 with TRBJ2-7; D might be TRBD2 (5 bases). Germline CDR1 KGHSH, CDR2 LQKENI. The V gene lost 2 bases and the J gene lost 5 bases, with 10 bases spanning the gap. The CDR3 extends over 13 amino acids. The CDR3 loop reads CASSPDLAHEQYF. DNA for the CDR3: TGTGCCAGCTCACCAGATCTAGCCCACGAGCAGTACTTC.

The chain uses TRBV7-2 and TRBJ1-5, with D tentatively TRBD1 (6 bases). The CDR3 covers 15 residues. The V gene's germline CDR1 is SGHTA and CDR2 FQGNSA. V was shortened by 1 base and J by 7 bases, with 14 bases between the two germline ends. The CDR3 protein is CASSLGLQGIQPQHF. CDR3 in DNA: TGTGCCAGCAGCTTAGGGCTGCAGGGGATCCAGCCCCAGCATTTT.